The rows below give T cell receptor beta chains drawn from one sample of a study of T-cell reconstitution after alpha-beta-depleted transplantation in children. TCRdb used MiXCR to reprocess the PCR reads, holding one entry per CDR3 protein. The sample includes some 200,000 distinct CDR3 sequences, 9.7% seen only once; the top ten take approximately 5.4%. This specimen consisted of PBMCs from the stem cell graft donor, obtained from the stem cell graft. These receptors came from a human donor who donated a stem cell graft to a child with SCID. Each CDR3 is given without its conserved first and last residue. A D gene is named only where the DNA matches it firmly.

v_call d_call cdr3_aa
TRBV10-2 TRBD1 ASSERTGPSKPQH
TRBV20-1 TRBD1 SARDDRGYQETQY
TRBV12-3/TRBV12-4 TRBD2 ASSLRLAGPYNEQF
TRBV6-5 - ASSYSLGPGTTNEKLF
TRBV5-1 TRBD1 ASTSGQGALEQY
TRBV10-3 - AISEGPGGTEAF
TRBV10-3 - AISERGGFTDTQY
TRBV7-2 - ASSLAREDTQY
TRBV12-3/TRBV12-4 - ASVLGTSYT
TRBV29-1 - SVGSPNTGELF
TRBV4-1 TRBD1 ASSQRQGTGGNQPQH
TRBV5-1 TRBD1 ASSFEPGGSGNTIY
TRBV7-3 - ASSLSSFASYEQY
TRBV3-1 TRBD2 ASSQTPKTSGLSYEQY
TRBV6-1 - ASSEEEGEVDEQF
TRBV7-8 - ASSAPGIQETQY
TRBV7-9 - ASSLERRYNEQF
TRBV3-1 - ASSQASLTGELF
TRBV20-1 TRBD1 SAREGQGRHEGNTEAF
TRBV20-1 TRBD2 SARVVTSLTDTQY
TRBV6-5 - ASSTPDRYSNQPQH
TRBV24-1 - ATSDPEQAYNEQF
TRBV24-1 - ATSDYGGVGEQY
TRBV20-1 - SARTGPGENQPQH
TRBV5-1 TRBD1 ASRTGAMNTEAF
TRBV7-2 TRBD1 ASSRDRFHEQY
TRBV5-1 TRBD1 ASSFLPGTGTYEQY
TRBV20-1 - SARKGLAKNIQY
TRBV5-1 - ASSLKGGTPYGDT
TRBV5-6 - ASSSQIQGQAF
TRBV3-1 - ASSQRRGKSDTQY
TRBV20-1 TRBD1 SASRQGNEQF
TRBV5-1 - ASSLALGTADSPLH
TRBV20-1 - SARVWAENRGLGETQY
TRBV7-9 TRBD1 ASSFGQGKLF
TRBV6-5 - ASTPRGPVGNSGEQY
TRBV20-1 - SARDRVNYGYT
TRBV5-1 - ASSLLPQETQY
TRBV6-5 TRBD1 ASSYSWGTAEQY
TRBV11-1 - ASSLARPAGAEAF
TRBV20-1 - SADGVLYNEQF
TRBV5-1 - ASSSTSGVDGYT
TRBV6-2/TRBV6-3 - ASTRSKPSYNEQF
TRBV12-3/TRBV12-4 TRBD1 ASSVGQTYSNQPQH
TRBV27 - ASIGGAQVYEQY
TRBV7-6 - ASSLSSSTGAEAF
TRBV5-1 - ASTDTDTQY
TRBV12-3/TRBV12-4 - ASSQGISGNTIY
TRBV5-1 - ASSLFPGSEDIQY
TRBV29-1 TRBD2 SVYWGTSVETQY